These T cell receptor beta chains were read from a single sample in a study of blood T cell repertoires in COVID-19. Profiling relied on immunoSEQ multiplex PCR, and the TCRdb table lists in-frame clones only, not all of them. The sample yields roughly 66,000 clones, about four fifths seen once. Sequenced input: peripheral blood. All receptors come from a woman between 55 and 75 years old with acute or convalescent COVID-19. Each CDR3 is given with its conserved first and last residue. Fields, in order: D gene, clone size, J gene, V gene, CDR3 DNA, CDR3 protein. D genes are given only for firm matches. Not every row has a clone size; where given, it reads once, few, many or a size class.

.,.,TRBJ1-3,TRBV7-9,TGTGCCAGCGCTACCGGAAACACCATATATTTT,CASATGNTIYF
.,.,TRBJ1-2,TRBV3-1/TRBV3-2,TGTGCCAGCAGCCAAGAGAGATTCTATGGCTACACCTTC,CASSQERFYGYTF
.,.,TRBJ1-4,TRBV30,TGTGCCTGGAGTGTTGGAACAGGGATTTACCAAAAACTGTTTTTT,CAWSVGTGIYQKLFF
.,.,TRBJ1-2,TRBV5-1,TGCGCCAGCAGCCCCTCGGGGGGGCCGAACTATGGCTACACCTTC,CASSPSGGPNYGYTF
.,.,TRBJ1-2,TRBV15,TGTGCCACCAGCAGAGTCGGACAGTCTTATGGCTACACCTTC,CATSRVGQSYGYTF
.,.,TRBJ1-2,TRBV5-6,TGTGCCAGCAGCTTGGGAGGGGGTGAGCGTTATGGCTACACCTTC,CASSLGGGERYGYTF
TRBD1,.,TRBJ1-2,TRBV6-1,TGTGCCAGCAGTGAAGTACAGGGGGAATATGGCTACACCTTC,CASSEVQGEYGYTF
.,.,TRBJ2-2,TRBV30,TGTGCCTGGCAAAGCCTAAACACCGGGGAGCTGTTTTTT,CAWQSLNTGELFF
.,few,TRBJ2-7,TRBV5-6,TGTGCCAGCCGCCCCCAGGGTTTGGGCGAGCAGTACTTC,CASRPQGLGEQYF
TRBD1,.,TRBJ1-2,TRBV6-4,TGTGCCAGCAGTGCGGGACAGGGGGCTGGCTACACCTTC,CASSAGQGAGYTF
.,.,TRBJ1-1,TRBV6-4,TGTGCCAGCAGTGTTGAGGAGGGCACTGAAGCTTTCTTT,CASSVEEGTEAFF
TRBD2,.,TRBJ2-7,TRBV19,TGTGCCAGTAGTGATGCCCCCGGGGGGGGGTCTCAGCAGTACTTC,CASSDAPGGGSQQYF
.,.,TRBJ1-2,TRBV5-1,TGCGCCAGCAGCTTCCGGGACTCCCATGGCTACACCTTC,CASSFRDSHGYTF
.,.,TRBJ1-2,TRBV18,TGTGCCAGCTCACCTAAACAGGGACCAGGGGGCTACACCTTC,CASSPKQGPGGYTF
.,.,TRBJ1-3,TRBV6-1,TGTGCCAGCAGTGAGGAGGGGACCCATGGAAACACCATATATTTT,CASSEEGTHGNTIYF
TRBD1,.,TRBJ1-3,TRBV7-6,TGTGCCAGCAGCCCATGGACAGGAGCTGGAAACACCATATATTTT,CASSPWTGAGNTIYF
.,.,TRBJ2-2,TRBV9,TGTGCCAGCAGCGTTACGGGGAACACCGGGGAGCTGTTTTTT,CASSVTGNTGELFF
TRBD1,.,TRBJ1-2,TRBV3-1/TRBV3-2,TGTGCCAGCAGCGGGACAGGGGGCGCGACCGGCTACACCTTC,CASSGTGGATGYTF
.,.,TRBJ1-2,TRBV21-1,TGTGCCAGCAGCAACCCACAGGGGGTTAGAAGTGGCTACACCTTC,CASSNPQGVRSGYTF
.,.,TRBJ1-1,TRBV9,TGTGCCAGCAGCACTACAGGGTCGGGCACTGAAGCTTTCTTT,CASSTTGSGTEAFF